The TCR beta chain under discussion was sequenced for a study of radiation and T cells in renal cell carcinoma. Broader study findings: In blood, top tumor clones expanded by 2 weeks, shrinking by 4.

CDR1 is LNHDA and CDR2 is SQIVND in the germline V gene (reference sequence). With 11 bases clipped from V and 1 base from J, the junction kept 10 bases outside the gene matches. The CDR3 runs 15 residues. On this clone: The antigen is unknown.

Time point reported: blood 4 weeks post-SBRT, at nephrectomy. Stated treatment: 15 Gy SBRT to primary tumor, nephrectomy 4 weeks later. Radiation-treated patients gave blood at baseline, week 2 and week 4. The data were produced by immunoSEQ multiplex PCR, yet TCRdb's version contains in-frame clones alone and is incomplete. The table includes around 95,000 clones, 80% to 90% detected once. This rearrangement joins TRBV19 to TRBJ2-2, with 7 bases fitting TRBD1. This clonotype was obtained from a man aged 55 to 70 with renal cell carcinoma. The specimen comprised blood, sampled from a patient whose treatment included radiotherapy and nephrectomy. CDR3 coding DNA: TGTGCCCCACAACGAGGACAGGAGAACACCGGGGAGCTGTTTTTT. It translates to CAPQRGQENTGELFF. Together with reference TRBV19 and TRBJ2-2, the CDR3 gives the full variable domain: DGGITQSPKYLFRKEGQNVTLSCEQNLNHDAMYWYRQDPGQGLRLIYYSQIVNDFQKGDIAEGYSVSREKKESFPLTVTSAQKNPTAFYLCAPQRGQENTGELFFGEGSRLTVL.